The clone carrying this T cell receptor (beta chain) came up many times. Antigen specificity is unknown. This sample was included in a study of T cell repertoires in cytomegalovirus infection. Study overall: It can be stated that public TCR beta signatures indicated CMV infection as well as a matching HLA type. General study points: Carriage of CMV together with the relevant HLA was identifiable through cumulative public TCR beta family frequency. HLA-C-restricted CMV-specific TCR beta clonotypes were dominant in the ex vivo response.

From the reads, TCRdb called clonotypes with MiXCR, one entry per CDR3 protein. The table shows hundreds of thousands of distinct CDR3 sequences, with approximately 31% occurring only once. CDR3 size: 18 residues. V lost 5 bases to trimming and J lost 0 bases; unmatched junction nucleotides: 7. Germline CDR1 SGHVS, CDR2 FNYEAQ. The sequences come from cultured CD8+ T cells from PBMCs, collected from culture after CMV antigen stimulation. The receptor comes from a human donor in good health (CMV status not recorded). Some clones in this sample may be carry-over from other donors' samples. The chain has TRBV7-6 and TRBJ2-5, with TRBD2 matching over 15 bases. The CDR3 DNA follows: TGTGCCAGCAGCCCTGGGACTAGCGGGGGGTGGCACCAAGAGACCCAGTACTTC. This gives the protein CASSPGTSGGWHQETQYF.